These T cell receptor beta chains were read from a single sample in a study of T cells after yellow fever vaccination. Each CDR3 protein is one row after TCRdb ran MiXCR on the 5' RACE reads. The profile shows 230,000 or so distinct CDR3 sequences, around 3.5% of them singletons. The sequencing used PBMCs, collected 15 days after the yellow fever booster vaccination. Receptors were obtained from a man younger than 35 who received the YFV17D yellow fever vaccine. Both conserved end residues are part of each CDR3. Each record gives: V gene, J gene, CDR3 protein.

TRBV6-5,TRBJ2-1,CASSYSMDLFSNEQFF
TRBV5-1,TRBJ1-1,CASSLSGTGGHDAFF
TRBV6-5,TRBJ2-1,CASSRRFGAGNEQFF
TRBV7-9,TRBJ1-2,CASSRGQGPYGYTF
TRBV20-1,TRBJ1-5,CSAREGSNQPQHF
TRBV12-3/TRBV12-4,TRBJ1-6,CASRVWVSNSPLHF
TRBV20-1,TRBJ1-2,CSAMPGPLGGYTF
TRBV24-1,TRBJ2-3,CATSDPTGANTQYF
TRBV10-3,TRBJ2-7,CAISGGTHSGEQYF
TRBV4-2,TRBJ1-2,CASSQGVLAGGSGYTF
TRBV7-2,TRBJ2-3,CASSDPGLGLTDTQYF
TRBV4-3,TRBJ2-3,CASSQGVSTDTQYF
TRBV24-1,TRBJ1-1,CATSDGPGGNTEAFF
TRBV15,TRBJ2-5,CATSRDLTRETQYF
TRBV5-6,TRBJ2-7,CASSADRDSYEQYF
TRBV5-4,TRBJ2-7,CASSPGQGDLRYSYEQYF
TRBV4-1,TRBJ1-5,CASSQTSGVYSNQPQHF
TRBV20-1,TRBJ2-2,CSANTPGLAGELFF
TRBV30,TRBJ1-4,CAWRPGGATNEKLFF
TRBV28,TRBJ1-2,CASGQGAVGYTF
TRBV20-1,TRBJ2-7,CSASRDGSYEQYF
TRBV14,TRBJ1-1,CASSKTGNTEAFF
TRBV29-1,TRBJ2-5,CSVAGTDQETQYF
TRBV7-2,TRBJ1-4,CASSPTGTGGEKLFF
TRBV7-2,TRBJ2-1,CASRRTTINEQFF
TRBV12-3/TRBV12-4,TRBJ1-4,CASSLSDTNEKLFF
TRBV29-1,TRBJ1-1,CSVVARASEAFF
TRBV4-3,TRBJ2-5,CASSQELLKETQYF
TRBV7-3,TRBJ2-7,CASSLTNEDEQYF
TRBV18,TRBJ2-7,CASSPNHGTTYEQYF
TRBV7-6,TRBJ2-3,CASSREGTLGPSAQYF
TRBV6-2/TRBV6-3,TRBJ1-5,CASQRQGGSNQPQHF
TRBV3-1,TRBJ2-5,CASSSQLAGGRETQYF
TRBV11-2,TRBJ2-2,CASSPRGERTTNTGELFF
TRBV4-2,TRBJ2-5,CASSPHRGQGQETQYF
TRBV2,TRBJ1-5,CASSGGRGDYQPQHF
TRBV4-1,TRBJ2-3,CASSARGGSVDTQYF
TRBV5-1,TRBJ2-3,CATSSGYTDTQYF
TRBV7-6,TRBJ2-7,CASSNRFSSYEQYF
TRBV25-1,TRBJ2-3,CASSPPGQGVTDTQYF
TRBV3-1,TRBJ2-3,CASSLLGLAGDPRHSQYF
TRBV6-6,TRBJ2-7,CASKGGDSASYEQYF
TRBV7-9,TRBJ2-1,CASSLLQDIPNEQFF